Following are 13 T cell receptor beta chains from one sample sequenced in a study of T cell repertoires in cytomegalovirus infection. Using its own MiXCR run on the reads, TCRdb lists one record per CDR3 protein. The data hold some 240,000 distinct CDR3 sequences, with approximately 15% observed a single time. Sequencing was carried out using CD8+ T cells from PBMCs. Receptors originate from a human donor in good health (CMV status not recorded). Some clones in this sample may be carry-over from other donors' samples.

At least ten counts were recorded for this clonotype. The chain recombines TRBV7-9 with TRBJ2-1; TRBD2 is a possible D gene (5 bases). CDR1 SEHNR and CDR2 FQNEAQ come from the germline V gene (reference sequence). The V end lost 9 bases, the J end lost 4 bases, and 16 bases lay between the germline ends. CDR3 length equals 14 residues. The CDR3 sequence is CASTPGRGYNEQFF. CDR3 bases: TGTGCCAGTACCCCCGGCCGGGGTTACAATGAGCAGTTCTTC. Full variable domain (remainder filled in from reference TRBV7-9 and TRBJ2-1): DTGVSQNPRHKITKRGQNVTFRCDPISEHNRLYWYRQTLGQGPEFLTYFQNEAQLEKSRLLSDRFSAERPKGSFSTLEIQRTEQGDSAMYLCASTPGRGYNEQFFGPGTRLTVL.

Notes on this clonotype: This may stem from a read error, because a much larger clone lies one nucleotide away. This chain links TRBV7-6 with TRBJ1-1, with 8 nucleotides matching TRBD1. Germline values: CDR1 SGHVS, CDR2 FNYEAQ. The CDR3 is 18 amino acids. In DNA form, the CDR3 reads TGTGCCAGCAGCCAAGATCGGACAGGGAAGAGGAAGAACACTGAAGCTTGCTTT. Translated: CASSQDRTGKRKNTEACF.

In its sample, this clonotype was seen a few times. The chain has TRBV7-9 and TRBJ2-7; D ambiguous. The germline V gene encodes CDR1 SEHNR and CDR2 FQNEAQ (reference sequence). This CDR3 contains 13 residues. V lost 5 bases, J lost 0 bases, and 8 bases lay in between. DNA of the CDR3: TGTGCCAGCAGCCCGCCCCACTCCTACGAGCAGTACTTC. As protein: CASSPPHSYEQYF.

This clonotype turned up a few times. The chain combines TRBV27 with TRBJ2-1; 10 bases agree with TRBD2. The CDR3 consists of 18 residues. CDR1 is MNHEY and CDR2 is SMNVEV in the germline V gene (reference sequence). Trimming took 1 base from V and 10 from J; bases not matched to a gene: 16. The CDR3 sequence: CASSLWGRPSGGPGEQFF. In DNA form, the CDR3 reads TGTGCCAGCAGTTTATGGGGCCGGCCTAGCGGGGGCCCAGGGGAGCAGTTCTTC.

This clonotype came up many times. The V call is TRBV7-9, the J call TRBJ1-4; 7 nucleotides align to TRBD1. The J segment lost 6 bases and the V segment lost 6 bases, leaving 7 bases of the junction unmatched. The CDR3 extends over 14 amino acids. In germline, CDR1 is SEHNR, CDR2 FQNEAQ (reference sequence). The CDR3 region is CASSSRGGDEKLFF. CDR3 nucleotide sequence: TGTGCCAGCAGTTCCAGGGGGGGAGATGAAAAACTGTTTTTT.

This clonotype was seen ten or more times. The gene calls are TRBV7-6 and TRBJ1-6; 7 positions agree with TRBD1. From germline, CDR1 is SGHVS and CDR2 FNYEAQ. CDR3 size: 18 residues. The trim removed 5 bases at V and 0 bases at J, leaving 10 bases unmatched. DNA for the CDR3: TGTGCCAGCAGCCCTGGACAGGTTTCGAGCTCCTATAATTCACCCCTCCACTTT. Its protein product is CASSPGQVSSSYNSPLHF.

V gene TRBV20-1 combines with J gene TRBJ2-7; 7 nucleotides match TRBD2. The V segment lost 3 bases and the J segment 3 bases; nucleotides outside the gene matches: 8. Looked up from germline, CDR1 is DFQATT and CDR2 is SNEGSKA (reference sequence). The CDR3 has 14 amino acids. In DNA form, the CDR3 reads TGCAGTGCTAGCCTTGCGGGGGTGCACTACGAGCAGTACTTC. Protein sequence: CSASLAGVHYEQYF.

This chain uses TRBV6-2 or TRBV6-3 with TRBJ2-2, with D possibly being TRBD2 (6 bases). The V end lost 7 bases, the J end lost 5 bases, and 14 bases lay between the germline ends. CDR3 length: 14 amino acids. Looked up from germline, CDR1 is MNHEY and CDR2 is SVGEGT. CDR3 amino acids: CASIQGGGTGELFF. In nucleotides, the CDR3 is TGTGCCAGCATCCAGGGTGGAGGGACCGGGGAGCTGTTTTTT.

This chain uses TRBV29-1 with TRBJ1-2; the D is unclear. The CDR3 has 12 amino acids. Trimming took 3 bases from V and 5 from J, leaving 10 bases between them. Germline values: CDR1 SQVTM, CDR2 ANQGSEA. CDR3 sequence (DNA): TGCAGCGTTGAGCAGGTGCCTTATGGCTACACCTTC. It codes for CSVEQVPYGYTF.

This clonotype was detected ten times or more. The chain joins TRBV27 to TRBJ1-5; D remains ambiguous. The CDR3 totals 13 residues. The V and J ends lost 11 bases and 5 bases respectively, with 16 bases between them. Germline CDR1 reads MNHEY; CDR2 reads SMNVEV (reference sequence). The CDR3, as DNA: TGTGCCGCGTGGCGGCCTCCTCATCAGCCCCAGCATTTT. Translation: CAAWRPPHQPQHF.

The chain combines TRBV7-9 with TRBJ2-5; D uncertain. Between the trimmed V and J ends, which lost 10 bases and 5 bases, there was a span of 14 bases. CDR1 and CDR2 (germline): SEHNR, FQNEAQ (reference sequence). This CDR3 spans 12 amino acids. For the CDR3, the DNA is TGTGCCACGAGAGACGAAAGGGAGACCCAGTACTTC. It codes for CATRDERETQYF. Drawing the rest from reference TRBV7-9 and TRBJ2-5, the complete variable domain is DTGVSQNPRHKITKRGQNVTFRCDPISEHNRLYWYRQTLGQGPEFLTYFQNEAQLEKSRLLSDRFSAERPKGSFSTLEIQRTEQGDSAMYLCATRDERETQYFGPGTRLLVL.

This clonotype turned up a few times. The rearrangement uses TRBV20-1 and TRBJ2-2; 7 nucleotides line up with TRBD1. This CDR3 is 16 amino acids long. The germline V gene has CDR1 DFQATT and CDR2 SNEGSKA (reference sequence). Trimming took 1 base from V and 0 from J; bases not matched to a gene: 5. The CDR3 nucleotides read TGCAGTGCTAGAGGGCTGACAGGGCCGAACACCGGGGAGCTGTTTTTT. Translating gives CSARGLTGPNTGELFF.

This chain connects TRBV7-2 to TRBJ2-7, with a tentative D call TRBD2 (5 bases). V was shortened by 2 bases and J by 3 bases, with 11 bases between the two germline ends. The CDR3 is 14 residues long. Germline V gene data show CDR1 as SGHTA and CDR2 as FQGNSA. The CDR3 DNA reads TGTGCCAGCAGCTTACCCGGACGGGGCTACGAGCAGTACTTC. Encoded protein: CASSLPGRGYEQYF.